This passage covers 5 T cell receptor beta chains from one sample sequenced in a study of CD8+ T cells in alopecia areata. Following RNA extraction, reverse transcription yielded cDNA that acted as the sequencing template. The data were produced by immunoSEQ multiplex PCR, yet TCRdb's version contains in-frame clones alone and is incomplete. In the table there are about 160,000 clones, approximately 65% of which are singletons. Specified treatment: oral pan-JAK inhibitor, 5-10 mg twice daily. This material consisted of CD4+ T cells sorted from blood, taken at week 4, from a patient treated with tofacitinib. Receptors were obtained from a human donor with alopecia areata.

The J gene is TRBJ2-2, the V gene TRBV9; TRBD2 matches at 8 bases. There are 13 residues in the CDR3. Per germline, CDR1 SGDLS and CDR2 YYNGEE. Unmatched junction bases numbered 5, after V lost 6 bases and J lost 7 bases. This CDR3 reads CASTLAGNGELFF. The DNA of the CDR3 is TGTGCCAGCACTTTAGCGGGGAACGGGGAGCTGTTTTTT.

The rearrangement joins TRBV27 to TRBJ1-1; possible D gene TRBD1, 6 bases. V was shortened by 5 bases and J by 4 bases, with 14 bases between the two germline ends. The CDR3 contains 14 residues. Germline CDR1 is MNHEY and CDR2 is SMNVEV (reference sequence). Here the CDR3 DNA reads TGTGCCAGCAGTAAGGACAGTAGAGGCACTGAAGCTTTCTTT. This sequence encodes CASSKDSRGTEAFF.

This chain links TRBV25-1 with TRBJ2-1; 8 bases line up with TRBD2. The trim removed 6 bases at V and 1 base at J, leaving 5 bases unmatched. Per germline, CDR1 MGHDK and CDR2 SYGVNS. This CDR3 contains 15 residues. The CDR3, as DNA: TGTGCCAGCAGGGAAGCGGGAGTATCCTACAATGAGCAGTTCTTC. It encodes CASREAGVSYNEQFF.

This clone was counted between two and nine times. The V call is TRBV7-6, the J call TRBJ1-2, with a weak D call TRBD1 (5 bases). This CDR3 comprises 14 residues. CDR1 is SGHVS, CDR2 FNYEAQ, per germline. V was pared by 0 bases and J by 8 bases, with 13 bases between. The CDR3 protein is CASSLALGREGYTF. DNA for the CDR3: TGTGCCAGCAGCTTAGCGCTGGGGCGCGAGGGCTACACCTTC.

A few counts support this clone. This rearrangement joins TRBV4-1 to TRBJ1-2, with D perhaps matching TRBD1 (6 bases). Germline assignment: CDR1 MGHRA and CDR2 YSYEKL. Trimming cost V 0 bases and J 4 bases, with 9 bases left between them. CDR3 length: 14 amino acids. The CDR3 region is CASSQDGQIYGYTF. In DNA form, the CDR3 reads TGCGCCAGCAGCCAAGATGGACAGATCTATGGCTACACCTTC.